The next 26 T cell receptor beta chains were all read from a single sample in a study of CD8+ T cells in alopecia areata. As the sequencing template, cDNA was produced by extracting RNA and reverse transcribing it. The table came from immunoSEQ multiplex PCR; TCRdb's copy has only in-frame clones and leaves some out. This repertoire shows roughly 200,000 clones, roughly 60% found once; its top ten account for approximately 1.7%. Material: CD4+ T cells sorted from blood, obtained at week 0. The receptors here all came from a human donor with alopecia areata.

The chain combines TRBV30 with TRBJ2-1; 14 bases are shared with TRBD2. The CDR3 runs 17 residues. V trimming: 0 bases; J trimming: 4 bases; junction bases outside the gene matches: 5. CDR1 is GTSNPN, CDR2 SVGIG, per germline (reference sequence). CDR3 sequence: CAWSVRRLAGGYNEQFF. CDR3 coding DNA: TGTGCCTGGAGTGTGCGGCGACTAGCGGGGGGGTACAATGAGCAGTTCTTC.

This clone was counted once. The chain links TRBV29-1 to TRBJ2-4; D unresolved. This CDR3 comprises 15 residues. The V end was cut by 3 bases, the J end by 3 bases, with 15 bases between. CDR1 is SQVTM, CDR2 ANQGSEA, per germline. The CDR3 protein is CSVEVRGAGKNIQYF. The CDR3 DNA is TGCAGCGTTGAGGTCCGTGGCGCCGGCAAAAACATTCAGTACTTC.

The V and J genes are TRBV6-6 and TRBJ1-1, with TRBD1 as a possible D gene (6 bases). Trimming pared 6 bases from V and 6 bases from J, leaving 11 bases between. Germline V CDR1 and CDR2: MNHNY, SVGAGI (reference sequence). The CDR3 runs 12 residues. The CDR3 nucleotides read TGTGCCAGCAGGTTTACAGGGCCTGAAGCTTTCTTT. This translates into CASRFTGPEAFF.

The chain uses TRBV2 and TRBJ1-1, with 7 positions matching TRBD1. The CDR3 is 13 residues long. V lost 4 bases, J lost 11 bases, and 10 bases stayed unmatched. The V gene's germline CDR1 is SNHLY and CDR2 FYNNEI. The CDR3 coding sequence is TGTGCCAGCAGTGTCAAAGGGGGCGCAGGGGCTTTCTTT. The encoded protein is CASSVKGGAGAFF. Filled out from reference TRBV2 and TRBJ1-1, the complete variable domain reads EPEVTQTPSHQVTQMGQEVILRCVPISNHLYFYWYRQILGQKVEFLVSFYNNEISEKSEIFDDQFSVERPDGSNFTLKIRSTKLEDSAMYFCASSVKGGAGAFFGQGTRLTVV.

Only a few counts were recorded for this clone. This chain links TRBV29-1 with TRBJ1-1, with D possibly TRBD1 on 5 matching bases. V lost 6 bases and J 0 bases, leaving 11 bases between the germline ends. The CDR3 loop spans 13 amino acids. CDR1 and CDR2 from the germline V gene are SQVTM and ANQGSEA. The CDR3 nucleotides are TGCAGCGTCCGAAGGGGCCTGAACACTGAAGCTTTCTTT. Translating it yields CSVRRGLNTEAFF.

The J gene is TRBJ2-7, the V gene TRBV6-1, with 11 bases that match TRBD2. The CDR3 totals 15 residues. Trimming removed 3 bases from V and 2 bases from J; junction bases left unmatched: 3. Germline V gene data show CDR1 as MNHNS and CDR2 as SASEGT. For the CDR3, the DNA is TGTGCCAGCAGTGAGGGGACTAGCGGCCCCTACGAGCAGTACTTC. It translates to CASSEGTSGPYEQYF.

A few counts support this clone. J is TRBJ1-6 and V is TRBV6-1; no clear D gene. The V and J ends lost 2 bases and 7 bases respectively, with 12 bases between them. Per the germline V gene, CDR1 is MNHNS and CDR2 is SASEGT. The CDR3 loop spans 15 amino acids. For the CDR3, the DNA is TGTGCCAGCAGTGAACTTCCGGGTCGGAATTCACCCCTCCACTTT. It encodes CASSELPGRNSPLHF.

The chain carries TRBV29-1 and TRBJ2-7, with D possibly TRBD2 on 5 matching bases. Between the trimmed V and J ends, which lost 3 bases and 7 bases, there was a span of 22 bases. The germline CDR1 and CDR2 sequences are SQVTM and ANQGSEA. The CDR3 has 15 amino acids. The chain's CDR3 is CSVEKGNGPTGEQYF. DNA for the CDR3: TGCAGCGTTGAGAAGGGAAATGGACCCACGGGGGAGCAGTACTTC.

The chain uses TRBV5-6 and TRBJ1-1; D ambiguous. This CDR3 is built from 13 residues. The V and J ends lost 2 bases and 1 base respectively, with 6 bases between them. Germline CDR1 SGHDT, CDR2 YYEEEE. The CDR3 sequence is CASSFRTNTEAFF. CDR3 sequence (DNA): TGTGCCAGCAGCTTCCGAACGAACACTGAAGCTTTCTTT.

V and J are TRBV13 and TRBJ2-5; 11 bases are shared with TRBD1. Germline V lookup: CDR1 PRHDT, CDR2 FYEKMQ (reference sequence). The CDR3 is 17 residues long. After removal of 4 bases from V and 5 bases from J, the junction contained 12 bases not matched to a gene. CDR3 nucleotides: TGTGCCAGCAGCTCTGGACAGGGGGCGCTTGCAGGGGAGACCCAGTACTTC. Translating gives CASSSGQGALAGETQYF.

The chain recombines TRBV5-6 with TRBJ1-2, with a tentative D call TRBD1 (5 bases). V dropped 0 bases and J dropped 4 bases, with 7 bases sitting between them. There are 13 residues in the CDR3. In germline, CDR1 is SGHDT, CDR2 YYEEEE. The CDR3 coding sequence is TGTGCCAGCAGCTTGGGAGGGACCTATGGCTACACCTTC. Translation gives CASSLGGTYGYTF.

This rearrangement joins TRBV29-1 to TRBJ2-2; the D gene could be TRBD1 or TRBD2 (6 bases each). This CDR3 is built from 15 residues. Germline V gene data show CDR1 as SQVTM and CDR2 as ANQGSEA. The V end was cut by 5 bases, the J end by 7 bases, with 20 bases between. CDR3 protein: CSVPARGVMDGELFF. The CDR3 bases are TGCAGCGTTCCTGCTAGGGGGGTAATGGACGGGGAGCTGTTTTTT.

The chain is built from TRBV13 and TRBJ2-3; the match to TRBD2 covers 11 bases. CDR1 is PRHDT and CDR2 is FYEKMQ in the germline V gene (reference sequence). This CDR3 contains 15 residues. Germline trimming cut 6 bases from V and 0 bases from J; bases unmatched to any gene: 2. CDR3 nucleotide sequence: TGTGCCAGCAGTCCTAGCGGGGGGAGCACAGATACGCAGTATTTT. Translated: CASSPSGGSTDTQYF.

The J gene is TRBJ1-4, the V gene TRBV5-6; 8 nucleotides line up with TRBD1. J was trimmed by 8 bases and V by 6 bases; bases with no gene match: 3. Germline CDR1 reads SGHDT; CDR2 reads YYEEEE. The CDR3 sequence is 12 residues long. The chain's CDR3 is CASTGQDEKLFF. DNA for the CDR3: TGTGCCAGCACGGGACAGGACGAAAAACTGTTTTTT.

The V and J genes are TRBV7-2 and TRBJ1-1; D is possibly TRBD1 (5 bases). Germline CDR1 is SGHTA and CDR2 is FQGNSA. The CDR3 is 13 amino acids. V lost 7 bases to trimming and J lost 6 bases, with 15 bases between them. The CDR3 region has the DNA TGTGCCAGCACCTCCGGGACGGCGCCTGAAGCTTTCTTT. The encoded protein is CASTSGTAPEAFF.

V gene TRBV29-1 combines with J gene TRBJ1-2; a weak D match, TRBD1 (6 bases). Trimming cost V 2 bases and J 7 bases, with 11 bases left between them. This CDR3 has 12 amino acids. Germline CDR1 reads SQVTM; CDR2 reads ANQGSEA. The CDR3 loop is CSVERQDLGYTF. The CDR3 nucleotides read TGCAGCGTTGAAAGACAGGACCTTGGCTACACCTTC. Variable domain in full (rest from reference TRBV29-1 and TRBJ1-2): SAVISQKPSRDICQRGTSLTIQCQVDSQVTMMFWYRQQPGQSLTLIATANQGSEATYESGFVIDKFPISRPNLTFSTLTVSNMSPEDSSIYLCSVERQDLGYTFGSGTRLTVV.

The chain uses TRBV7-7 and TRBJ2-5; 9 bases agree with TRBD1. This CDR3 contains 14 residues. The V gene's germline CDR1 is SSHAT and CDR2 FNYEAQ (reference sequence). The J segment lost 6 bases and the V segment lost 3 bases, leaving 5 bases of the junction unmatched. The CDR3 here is CASSLGQGRKTQYF. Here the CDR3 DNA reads TGTGCCAGCAGCTTGGGACAGGGTAGGAAGACCCAGTACTTC.

CDR3 in DNA: TGTGCCTGGAGTGCACAGAGGGGTAATTCACCCCTCCACTTT. It specifies CAWSAQRGNSPLHF. The genes are TRBV30 and TRBJ1-6, with D possibly being TRBD1 (5 bases). The CDR3 has 14 amino acids. Germline CDR1 and CDR2: GTSNPN and SVGIG (reference sequence). The V and J ends lost 1 base and 6 bases respectively, with 10 bases between them.

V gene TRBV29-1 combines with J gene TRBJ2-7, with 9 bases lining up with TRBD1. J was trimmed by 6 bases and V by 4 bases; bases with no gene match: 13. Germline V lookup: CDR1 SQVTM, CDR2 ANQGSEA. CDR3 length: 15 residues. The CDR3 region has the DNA TGCAGCGTTGTGGGACCCTGGGGACAGGGAACCGAGCAGTACTTC. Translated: CSVVGPWGQGTEQYF.

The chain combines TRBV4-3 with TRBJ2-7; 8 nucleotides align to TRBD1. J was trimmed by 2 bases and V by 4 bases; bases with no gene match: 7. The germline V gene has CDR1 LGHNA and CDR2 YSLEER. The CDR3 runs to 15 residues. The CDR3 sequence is CASSLGQGTTYEQYF. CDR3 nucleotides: TGCGCCAGCAGCCTTGGACAGGGAACCACCTACGAGCAGTACTTC.

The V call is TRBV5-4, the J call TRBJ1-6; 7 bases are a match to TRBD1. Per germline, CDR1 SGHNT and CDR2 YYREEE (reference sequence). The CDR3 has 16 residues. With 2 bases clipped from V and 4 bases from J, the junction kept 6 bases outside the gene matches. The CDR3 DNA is TGTGCCAGCAGCTTCACAGGGGAATTTTATAATTCACCCCTCCACTTT. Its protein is CASSFTGEFYNSPLHF. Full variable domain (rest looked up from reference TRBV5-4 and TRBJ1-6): ETGVTQSPTHLIKTRGQQVTLRCSSQSGHNTVSWYQQALGQGPQFIFQYYREEENGRGNFPPRFSGLQFPNYSSELNVNALELDDSALYLCASSFTGEFYNSPLHFGNGTRLTVT.

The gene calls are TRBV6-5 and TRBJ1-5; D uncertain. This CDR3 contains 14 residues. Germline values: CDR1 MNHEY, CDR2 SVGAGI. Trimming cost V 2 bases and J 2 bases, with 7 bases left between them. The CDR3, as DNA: TGTGCCAGCAGTTACAGGGAGGGCAATCAGCCCCAGCATTTT. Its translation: CASSYREGNQPQHF.

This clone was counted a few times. CDR3 sequence: CASSLGVQVQETQYF. The CDR3 DNA sequence: TGTGCCAGCAGCTTAGGAGTACAGGTCCAAGAGACCCAGTACTTC. The chain carries TRBV7-2 and TRBJ2-5, with a tentative D call TRBD1 (5 bases). The CDR3 covers 15 residues. V lost 1 base and J 1 base, leaving 10 bases between the germline ends. In germline, CDR1 is SGHTA, CDR2 FQGNSA.

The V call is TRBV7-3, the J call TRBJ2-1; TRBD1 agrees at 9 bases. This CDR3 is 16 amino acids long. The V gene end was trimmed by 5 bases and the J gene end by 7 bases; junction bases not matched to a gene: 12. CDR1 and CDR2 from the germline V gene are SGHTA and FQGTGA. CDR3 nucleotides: TGTGCCAGCAGCAGGACTCCGGGACAGGGTTGGAATGAGCAGTTCTTC. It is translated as CASSRTPGQGWNEQFF.

CDR3 region: CAWSVLGPEAFF. The CDR3 DNA sequence: TGTGCCTGGAGTGTCCTGGGTCCTGAAGCTTTCTTT. The rearrangement uses TRBV30 and TRBJ1-1; D uncertain. Trimming took off 0 bases at V and 6 bases at J, with 8 bases between the two ends. Germline V gene lookup returns CDR1 GTSNPN and CDR2 SVGIG (reference sequence). This CDR3 is built from 12 residues. Full variable domain (rest looked up from reference TRBV30 and TRBJ1-1): SQTIHQWPATLVQPVGSPLSLECTVEGTSNPNLYWYRQAAGRGLQLLFYSVGIGQISSEVPQNLSASRPQDRQFILSSKKLLLSDSGFYLCAWSVLGPEAFFGQGTRLTVV.

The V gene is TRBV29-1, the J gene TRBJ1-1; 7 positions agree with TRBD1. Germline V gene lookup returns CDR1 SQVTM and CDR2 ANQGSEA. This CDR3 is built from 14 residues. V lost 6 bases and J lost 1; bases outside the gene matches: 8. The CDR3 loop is CSVAMTGSNTEAFF. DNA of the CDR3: TGCAGCGTAGCAATGACAGGGTCGAACACTGAAGCTTTCTTT.